The 5 T cell receptor beta chains in this list originate from one sample, sequenced in a study of blood T cell repertoires in COVID-19. Sequencing was performed with immunoSEQ multiplex PCR; in TCRdb, only in-frame clones are kept and a portion is missing. The sample has some 250,000 clones; just under 90% are singletons. Sequencing used PBMCs or T cells enriched from blood (not recorded which). All receptors derive from a woman aged 25-40 years with acute COVID-19.

The chain joins TRBV12-5 to TRBJ2-5, with 7 bases identical to TRBD1. Germline CDR1 LGHNT, CDR2 FRNRAP. The CDR3 has 16 residues. Trimming cost V 6 bases and J 9 bases; bases outside gene matches: 19. The CDR3 DNA reads TGTGCTAGTGGGTCCCCACAGGGGCAATCGCAAAGTGCCCAGTACTTC. Translated: CASGSPQGQSQSAQYF.

The gene calls are TRBV13 and TRBJ1-1; 7 bases match TRBD1. The CDR3 sequence is 14 residues long. The junction had 4 bases not matched to a gene; V was cut back by 5 bases and J by 1 base. CDR1 PRHDT and CDR2 FYEKMQ come from the germline V gene (reference sequence). The chain's CDR3 is CASSPGTANTEAFF. The CDR3 nucleotides read TGTGCCAGCAGCCCCGGGACAGCGAACACTGAAGCTTTCTTT.

The rearrangement joins TRBV4-1 to TRBJ1-1; the D gene is possibly TRBD1 (5 bases). Per the germline V gene, CDR1 is MGHRA and CDR2 is YSYEKL. Trimming left V 3 bases short and J 4 bases short, with 15 bases between. The CDR3 spans 15 residues. The CDR3: CASSHREAEVTEAFF. CDR3 in DNA: TGCGCCAGCAGCCACAGGGAGGCGGAGGTCACTGAAGCTTTCTTT.

This chain joins TRBV30 and TRBJ2-2; 9 nucleotides match TRBD1. J lost 2 bases, V lost 8 bases, and 6 bases had no gene match. The germline CDR1 and CDR2 sequences are GTSNPN and SVGIG (reference sequence). This CDR3 spans 14 amino acids. CDR3 nucleotide sequence: TGTGCCAGGGGAACAGGGGGCAACACCGGGGAGCTGTTTTTT. Translated, it gives CARGTGGNTGELFF. Complete variable domain (other parts from reference TRBV30 and TRBJ2-2): SQTIHQWPATLVQPVGSPLSLECTVEGTSNPNLYWYRQAAGRGLQLLFYSVGIGQISSEVPQNLSASRPQDRQFILSSKKLLLSDSGFYLCARGTGGNTGELFFGEGSRLTVL.

This clone has only one observation. V is TRBV4-1 and J is TRBJ1-2; the D gene is possibly TRBD1 (6 bases). Trimming left V 1 base short and J 2 bases short, with 11 bases between. The CDR3 has 15 residues. Germline CDR1 reads MGHRA; CDR2 reads YSYEKL. CDR3 sequence reads: CASSQAWTANYGYTF. For the CDR3, the DNA is TGCGCCAGCAGCCAAGCCTGGACAGCCAACTATGGCTACACCTTC.